The next 22 T cell receptor beta chains were all read from a single sample in a study of cytomegalovirus exposure and HLA in healthy donors. Vbeta (60) and Jbeta (13) primers were used in the PCR. Assay used: immunoSEQ multiplex PCR; TCRdb lists only in-frame clones, some missing. Among 150,000 to 200,000 clones listed, approximately 80% were seen once. Sequenced material: PBMCs. These receptors were collected from a man aged 25-40 years in good health and CMV-seropositive.

The genes are TRBV5-6 and TRBJ1-2; D remains ambiguous. V lost 5 bases and J lost 10, with 12 bases in between. Germline V gene data show CDR1 as SGHDT and CDR2 as YYEEEE. The CDR3 covers 11 residues. CDR3 nucleotide sequence: TGTGCCAGCAGGGAGGATGGTCCCTACACCTTC. Its protein product is CASREDGPYTF.

This sequence joins TRBV7-9 and TRBJ1-2; 8 nucleotides line up with TRBD1. The J segment lost 4 bases and the V segment lost 7 bases, leaving 8 bases of the junction unmatched. Germline loops: CDR1 SEHNR, CDR2 FQNEAQ (reference sequence). The CDR3 covers 14 residues. The DNA for the CDR3 is TGTGCCAGCATGGGACAGGCGCTATTCTATGGCTACACCTTC. Protein product: CASMGQALFYGYTF.

For the CDR3, the DNA is TGTGCCAGCAGTGAAGGTGGGGGCGCTGGCTATGGCTACACCTTC. It translates to CASSEGGGAGYGYTF. The V call is TRBV2, the J call TRBJ1-2; D may be TRBD1 (6 bases). Germline CDR1 and CDR2: SNHLY and FYNNEI. The length of the CDR3 is 15 residues. Trimming took off 1 base at V and 4 bases at J, with 13 bases between the two ends.

The chain carries TRBV9 and TRBJ1-6, with 12 bases identical to TRBD1. V dropped 3 bases and J dropped 7; count of bases not matched to a gene: 11. CDR1 and CDR2 (germline): SGDLS, YYNGEE. The CDR3 totals 18 residues. The CDR3 DNA reads as TGTGCCAGCAGCGCCCGGGACAGGGGGCACGAGGGGAATTCACCCCTCCACTTT. Amino acid sequence: CASSARDRGHEGNSPLHF.

This sequence joins TRBV9 and TRBJ1-2, with D possibly matching TRBD1 (5 bases). The germline V gene has CDR1 SGDLS and CDR2 YYNGEE. This CDR3 has 15 residues. Deletions cut 4 bases from V and 8 bases from J, with 21 bases between. The CDR3 spells CASSTTRGDSRGYTF. The CDR3 nucleotides read TGTGCCAGCAGCACAACTCGGGGGGACTCGAGGGGCTACACCTTC.

This clone was seen a single time. V is TRBV2 and J is TRBJ1-3; TRBD1 might be the D (5 bases). Germline CDR1 reads SNHLY; CDR2 reads FYNNEI. The CDR3 is made up of 15 amino acids. With 1 base removed from V and 1 base from J, the gap between germline ends came to 8 bases. Here the CDR3 DNA reads TGTGCCAGCAGTGAAGGGGGCCGGTCTGGAAACACCATATATTTT. It encodes CASSEGGRSGNTIYF.

The chain carries TRBV23-1 and TRBJ2-1; no reliable D call. TRBV23-1 is an ORF, with its function uncertain. The CDR3 covers 13 residues. V lost 8 bases, J lost 1 base, and 9 bases lay in between. CDR3 nucleotide sequence: TGCGCCAGCCGGAGAATGTCCTACAATGAGCAGTTCTTC. Protein: CASRRMSYNEQFF.

The chain uses TRBV2 and TRBJ1-6; D is undetermined. V was shortened by 0 bases and J by 8 bases, with 11 bases between the two germline ends. The germline CDR1 and CDR2 sequences are SNHLY and FYNNEI. The CDR3 runs 15 residues. CDR3 bases: TGTGCCAGCAGTGAAGCGCAGGCCGGCGATTCACCCCTCCACTTT. Its translation: CASSEAQAGDSPLHF.

Only a few counts were recorded for this clone. The rearrangement uses TRBV19 and TRBJ2-7; 7 bases are a match to TRBD1. CDR1 is LNHDA and CDR2 is SQIVND in the germline V gene (reference sequence). Trimming at V came to 2 bases and at J to 2 bases, leaving 3 bases not matched to a gene. This CDR3 spans 14 amino acids. CDR3 bases: TGTGCCAGTAGTATAATGGGACAGCCCTACGAGCAGTACTTC. Amino acid sequence: CASSIMGQPYEQYF. Looking up the rest from reference TRBV19 and TRBJ2-7 gives the full variable domain: DGGITQSPKYLFRKEGQNVTLSCEQNLNHDAMYWYRQDPGQGLRLIYYSQIVNDFQKGDIAEGYSVSREKKESFPLTVTSAQKNPTAFYLCASSIMGQPYEQYFGPGTRLTVT.

This chain joins TRBV7-9 and TRBJ2-6; D gene ambiguous. The ends were cut back, 3 bases at V and 0 bases at J, with 12 bases in the middle. Germline values: CDR1 SEHNR, CDR2 FQNEAQ (reference sequence). The CDR3 contains 17 residues. Here the CDR3 reads CASSLSQRSSGANVLTF. CDR3 DNA sequence: TGTGCCAGCAGCTTGAGTCAGCGCAGCTCTGGGGCCAACGTCCTGACTTTC.

The chain couples TRBV6-4 to TRBJ1-1; unclear D gene. Germline CDR1 is MRHNA and CDR2 is SNTAGT. Between the trimmed V and J ends, which lost 4 bases and 2 bases, there was a span of 17 bases. The CDR3 totals 16 residues. CDR3 nucleotide sequence: TGTGCCAGCAGTGTCCCCCCACGGCACAGTAACACTGAAGCTTTCTTT. Amino acid sequence: CASSVPPRHSNTEAFF.

This sequence joins TRBV27 and TRBJ2-7; 7 bases agree with TRBD1. The CDR3 loop spans 16 amino acids. CDR1 and CDR2 from the germline V gene are MNHEY and SMNVEV (reference sequence). Losses at the gene ends were 0 bases for V and 0 bases for J; bases not matched to a gene: 5. The CDR3 loop reads CASSLSAQGTSYEQYF. CDR3 in DNA: TGTGCCAGCAGTTTATCGGCACAGGGGACCTCCTACGAGCAGTACTTC.

This rearrangement joins TRBV6-1 to TRBJ1-2, with TRBD1 identical over 10 bases. The CDR3 is made up of 14 amino acids. The V gene end was trimmed by 6 bases and the J gene end by 5 bases; junction bases not matched to a gene: 6. Germline V gene lookup returns CDR1 MNHNS and CDR2 SASEGT. CDR3 sequence (DNA): TGTGCCAGCAGAGAGACAGGGGGCTTGTATGGCTACACCTTC. Residues: CASRETGGLYGYTF.

This chain uses TRBV6-5 with TRBJ1-4; TRBD1 might be the D (6 bases). This CDR3 is 15 amino acids long. V lost 0 bases to trimming and J lost 4 bases, with 9 bases between them. The germline V gene has CDR1 MNHEY and CDR2 SVGAGI. DNA for the CDR3: TGTGCCAGCAGTTACTCCGGACAGAGTAATGAAAAACTGTTTTTT. It is translated as CASSYSGQSNEKLFF.

J is TRBJ2-2 and V is TRBV5-1, with a weak D call TRBD2 (6 bases). This CDR3 has 15 residues. Germline V gene data show CDR1 as SGHRS and CDR2 as YFSETQ. V was pared by 1 base and J by 6 bases, with 13 bases between. The CDR3 loop is CASSLRLGEAGELFF. The CDR3 DNA follows: TGCGCCAGCAGCTTGAGGCTAGGGGAGGCCGGGGAGCTGTTTTTT.

The CDR3 is CASSRGDFLGTDTQYF. CDR3 in DNA: TGTGCCAGTAGCCGAGGGGACTTTCTGGGCACAGATACGCAGTATTTT. V usage is TRBV19 and J usage is TRBJ2-3, with D maybe TRBD2 (6 bases). The CDR3 has 16 residues. Trimming shortened V by 6 bases and J by 1 base, and 17 bases separated the two germline ends. The germline gives CDR1 LNHDA, CDR2 SQIVND (reference sequence). The variable domain in full, with the rest retrieved from reference TRBV19 and TRBJ2-3, is DGGITQSPKYLFRKEGQNVTLSCEQNLNHDAMYWYRQDPGQGLRLIYYSQIVNDFQKGDIAEGYSVSREKKESFPLTVTSAQKNPTAFYLCASSRGDFLGTDTQYFGPGTRLTVL.

The chain joins TRBV6-1 to TRBJ2-7; 8 bases match TRBD1. Per germline, CDR1 MNHNS and CDR2 SASEGT. The CDR3 sequence is 15 residues long. V shed 0 bases and J 4 bases; nucleotides not matched to a gene: 5. CDR3 amino acids: CASSEAPGGVYEQYF. The CDR3 DNA reads as TGTGCCAGCAGTGAAGCGCCAGGGGGCGTGTACGAGCAGTACTTC.

This clone appeared once. The chain couples TRBV5-6 to TRBJ2-7, with D maybe TRBD2 (5 bases). V was shortened by 1 base and J by 6 bases, with 14 bases between the two germline ends. This CDR3 has 14 residues. Germline V gene lookup returns CDR1 SGHDT and CDR2 YYEEEE. The CDR3, as DNA: TGTGCCAGCAGCTTGACCCGGGGTGATTCCGAGCAGTACTTC. Amino acids: CASSLTRGDSEQYF.

The genes are TRBV6-5 and TRBJ2-7; D is ambiguous. Germline V gives CDR1 MNHEY, CDR2 SVGAGI. This CDR3 is 15 amino acids long. V lost 0 bases and J 2 bases, leaving 11 bases between the germline ends. Here the CDR3 reads CASSYSPGSTYEQYF. The CDR3 nucleotides are TGTGCCAGCAGTTACTCGCCAGGCAGCACCTACGAGCAGTACTTC.

V gene TRBV9 combines with J gene TRBJ2-1, with 9 bases aligning to TRBD1. The germline gives CDR1 SGDLS, CDR2 YYNGEE. This CDR3 has 14 amino acids. J lost 9 bases, V lost 3 bases, and 7 bases had no gene match. Here the CDR3 reads CASSGGDRVGEQFF. In DNA form, the CDR3 reads TGTGCCAGCAGCGGCGGGGACAGGGTGGGTGAGCAGTTCTTC.

The rearrangement joins TRBV7-8 to TRBJ2-7; the match to TRBD1 covers 7 bases. Germline V gene sequence: CDR1 SGHVS, CDR2 FQNEAQ. V shed 6 bases, J shed 5 bases, and the junction held 4 bases outside the gene matches. The CDR3 has 12 amino acids. The CDR3 region has the DNA TGTGCCAGCAGAAGAGGGGGCAACGAGCAGTACTTC. Its protein product is CASRRGGNEQYF.

The chain is built from TRBV23-1 and TRBJ1-1; 7 bases agree with TRBD1. TRBV23-1 falls under the ORF class, with uncertain function. V lost 0 bases and J lost 4; bases outside the gene matches: 2. The length of the CDR3 is 14 residues. CDR3 bases: TGCGCCAGCAGTCAATCGAGGGGGCCCACTGAAGCTTTCTTT. It encodes CASSQSRGPTEAFF.